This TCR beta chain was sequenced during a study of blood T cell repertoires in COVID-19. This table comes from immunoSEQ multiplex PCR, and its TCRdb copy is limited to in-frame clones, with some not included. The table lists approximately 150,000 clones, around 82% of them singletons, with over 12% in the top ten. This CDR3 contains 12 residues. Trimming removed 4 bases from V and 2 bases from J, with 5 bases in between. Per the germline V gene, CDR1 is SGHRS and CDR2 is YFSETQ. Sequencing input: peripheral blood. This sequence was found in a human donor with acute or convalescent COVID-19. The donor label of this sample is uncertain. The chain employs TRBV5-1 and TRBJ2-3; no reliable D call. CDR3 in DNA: TGCGCCAGCAGCCCCTTCACAGATACGCAGTATTTT. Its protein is CASSPFTDTQYF.